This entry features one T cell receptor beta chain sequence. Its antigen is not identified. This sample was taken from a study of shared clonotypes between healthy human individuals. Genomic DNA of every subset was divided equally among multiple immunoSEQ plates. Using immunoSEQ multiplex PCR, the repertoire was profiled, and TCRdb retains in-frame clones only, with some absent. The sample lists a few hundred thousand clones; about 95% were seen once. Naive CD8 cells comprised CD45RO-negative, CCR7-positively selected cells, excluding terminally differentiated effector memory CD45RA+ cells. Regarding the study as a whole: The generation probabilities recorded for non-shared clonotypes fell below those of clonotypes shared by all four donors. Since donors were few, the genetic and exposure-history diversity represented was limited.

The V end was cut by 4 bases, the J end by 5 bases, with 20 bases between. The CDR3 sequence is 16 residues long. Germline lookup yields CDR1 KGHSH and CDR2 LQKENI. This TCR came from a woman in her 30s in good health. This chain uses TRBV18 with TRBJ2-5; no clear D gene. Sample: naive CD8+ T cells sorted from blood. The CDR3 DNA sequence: TGTGCCAGCTCACAATCGTTAAACTACCTAGGGGAGACCCAGTACTTC. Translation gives CASSQSLNYLGETQYF.